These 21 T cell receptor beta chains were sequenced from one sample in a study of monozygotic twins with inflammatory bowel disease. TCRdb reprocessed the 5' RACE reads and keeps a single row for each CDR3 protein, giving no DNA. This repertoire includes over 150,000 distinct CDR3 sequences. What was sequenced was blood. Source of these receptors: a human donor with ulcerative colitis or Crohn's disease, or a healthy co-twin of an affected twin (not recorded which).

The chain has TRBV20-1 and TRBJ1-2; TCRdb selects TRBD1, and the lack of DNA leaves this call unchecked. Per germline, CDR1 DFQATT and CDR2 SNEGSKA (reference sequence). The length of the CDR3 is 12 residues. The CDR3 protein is CSAQDRSYGYTF.

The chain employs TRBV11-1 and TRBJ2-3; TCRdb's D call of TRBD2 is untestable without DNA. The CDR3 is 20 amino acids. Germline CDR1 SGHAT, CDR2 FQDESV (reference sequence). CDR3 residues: CASSLRSPPNGAGVTDTQYF.

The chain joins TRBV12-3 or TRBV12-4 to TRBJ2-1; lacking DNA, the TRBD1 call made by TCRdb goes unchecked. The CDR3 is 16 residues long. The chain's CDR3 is CASSRIPGTGYNEQFF.

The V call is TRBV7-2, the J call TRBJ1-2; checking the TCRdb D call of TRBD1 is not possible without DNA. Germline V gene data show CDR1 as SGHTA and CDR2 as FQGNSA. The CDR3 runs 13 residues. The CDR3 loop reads CASSHRVNYGYTF.

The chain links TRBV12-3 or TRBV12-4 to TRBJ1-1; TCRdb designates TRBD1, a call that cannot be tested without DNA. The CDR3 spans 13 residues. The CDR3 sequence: CASSFRADIEAFF.

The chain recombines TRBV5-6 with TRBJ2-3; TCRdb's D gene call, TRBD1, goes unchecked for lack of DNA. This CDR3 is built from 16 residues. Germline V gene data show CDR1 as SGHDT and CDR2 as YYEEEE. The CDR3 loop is CASSILQGVGTDTQYF. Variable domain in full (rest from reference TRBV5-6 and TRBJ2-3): DAGVTQSPTHLIKTRGQQVTLRCSPKSGHDTVSWYQQALGQGPQFIFQYYEEEERQRGNFPDRFSGHQFPNYSSELNVNALLLGDSALYLCASSILQGVGTDTQYFGPGTRLTVL.

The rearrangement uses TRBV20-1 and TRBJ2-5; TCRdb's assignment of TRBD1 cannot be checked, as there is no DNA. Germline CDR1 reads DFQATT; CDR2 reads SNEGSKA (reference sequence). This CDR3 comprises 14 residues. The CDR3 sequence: CSAHPGQGKETQYF.

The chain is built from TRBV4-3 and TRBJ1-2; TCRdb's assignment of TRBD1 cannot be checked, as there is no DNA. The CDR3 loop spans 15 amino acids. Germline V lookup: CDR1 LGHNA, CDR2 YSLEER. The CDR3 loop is CASSQDRGAGYGYTF.

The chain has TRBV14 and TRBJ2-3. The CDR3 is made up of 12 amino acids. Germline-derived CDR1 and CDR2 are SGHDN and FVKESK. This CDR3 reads CASSHRPDTQYF. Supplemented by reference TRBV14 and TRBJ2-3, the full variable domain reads EAGVTQFPSHSVIEKGQTVTLRCDPISGHDNLYWYRRVMGKEIKFLLHFVKESKQDESGMPNNRFLAERTGGTYSTLKVQPAELEDSGVYFCASSHRPDTQYFGPGTRLTVL.

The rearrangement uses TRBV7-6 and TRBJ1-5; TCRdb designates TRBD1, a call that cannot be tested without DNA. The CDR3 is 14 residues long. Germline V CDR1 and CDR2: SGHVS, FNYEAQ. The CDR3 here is CASSSGEHNQPQHF.

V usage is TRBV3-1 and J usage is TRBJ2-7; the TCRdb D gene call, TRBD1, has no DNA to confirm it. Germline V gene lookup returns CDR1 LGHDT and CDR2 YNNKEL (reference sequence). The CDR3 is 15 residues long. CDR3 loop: CASSQPGQGYHEQYF.

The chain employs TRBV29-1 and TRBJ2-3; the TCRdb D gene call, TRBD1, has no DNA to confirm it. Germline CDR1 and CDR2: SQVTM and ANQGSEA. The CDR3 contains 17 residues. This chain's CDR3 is CSVDSFRDTGSTDTQYF.

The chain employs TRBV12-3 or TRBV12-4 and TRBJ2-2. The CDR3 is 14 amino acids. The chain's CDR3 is CASSPGPVAGELFF.

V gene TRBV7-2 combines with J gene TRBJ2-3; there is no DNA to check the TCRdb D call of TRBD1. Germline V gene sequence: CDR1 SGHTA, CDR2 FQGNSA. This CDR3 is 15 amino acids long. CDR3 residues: CASRPGQISTDTQYF. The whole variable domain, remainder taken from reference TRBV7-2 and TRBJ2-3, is GAGVSQSPSNKVTEKGKDVELRCDPISGHTALYWYRQSLGQGLEFLIYFQGNSAPDKSGLPSDRFSAERTGGSVSTLTIQRTQQEDSAVYLCASRPGQISTDTQYFGPGTRLTVL.

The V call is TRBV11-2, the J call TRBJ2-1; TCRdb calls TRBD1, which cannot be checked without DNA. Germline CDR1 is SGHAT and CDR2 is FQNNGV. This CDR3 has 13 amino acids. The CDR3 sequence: CASSPDRDYEQFF.

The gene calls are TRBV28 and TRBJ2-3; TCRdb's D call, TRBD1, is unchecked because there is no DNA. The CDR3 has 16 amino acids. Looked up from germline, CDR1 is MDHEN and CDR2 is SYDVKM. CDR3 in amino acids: CASSLPWTGGTDTQYF.

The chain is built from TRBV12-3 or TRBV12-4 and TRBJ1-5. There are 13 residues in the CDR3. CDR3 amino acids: CTSSFGGNQPQHF.

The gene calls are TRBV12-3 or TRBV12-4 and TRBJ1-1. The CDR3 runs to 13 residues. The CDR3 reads CASGLWGNTEAFF.

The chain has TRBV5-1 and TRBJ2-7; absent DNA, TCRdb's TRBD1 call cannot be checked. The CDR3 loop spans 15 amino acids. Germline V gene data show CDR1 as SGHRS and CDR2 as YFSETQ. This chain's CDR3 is CASSLAGTGTYEQYF.

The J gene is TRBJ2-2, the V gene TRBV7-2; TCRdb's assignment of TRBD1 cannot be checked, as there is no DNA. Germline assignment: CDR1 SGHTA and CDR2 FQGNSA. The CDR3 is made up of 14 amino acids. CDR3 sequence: CASSPRDVFGELFF.

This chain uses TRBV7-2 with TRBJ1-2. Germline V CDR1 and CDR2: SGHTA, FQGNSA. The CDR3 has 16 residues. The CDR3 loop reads CASSLGYGRVMDGYTF.